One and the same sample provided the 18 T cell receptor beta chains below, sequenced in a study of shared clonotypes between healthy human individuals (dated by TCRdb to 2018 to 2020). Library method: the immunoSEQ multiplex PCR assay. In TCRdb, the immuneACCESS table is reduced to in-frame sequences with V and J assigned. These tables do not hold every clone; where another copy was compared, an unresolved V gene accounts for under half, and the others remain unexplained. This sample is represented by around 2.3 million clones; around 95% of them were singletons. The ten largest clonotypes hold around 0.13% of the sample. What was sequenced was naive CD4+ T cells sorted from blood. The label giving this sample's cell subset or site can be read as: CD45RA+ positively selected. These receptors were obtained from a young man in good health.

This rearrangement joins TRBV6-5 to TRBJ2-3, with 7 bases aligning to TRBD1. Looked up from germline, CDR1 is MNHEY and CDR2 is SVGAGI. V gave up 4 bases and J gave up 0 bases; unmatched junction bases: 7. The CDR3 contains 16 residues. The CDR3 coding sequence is TGTGCCAGCAGTTCGACCGGGACAGTTAGCACAGATACGCAGTATTTT. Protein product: CASSSTGTVSTDTQYF.

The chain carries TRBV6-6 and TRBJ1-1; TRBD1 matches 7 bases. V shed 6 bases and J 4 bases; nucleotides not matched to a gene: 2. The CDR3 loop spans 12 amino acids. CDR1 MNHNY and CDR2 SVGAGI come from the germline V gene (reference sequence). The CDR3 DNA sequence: TGTGCCAGCAGGGGACAGAGCACTGAAGCTTTCTTT. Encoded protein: CASRGQSTEAFF.

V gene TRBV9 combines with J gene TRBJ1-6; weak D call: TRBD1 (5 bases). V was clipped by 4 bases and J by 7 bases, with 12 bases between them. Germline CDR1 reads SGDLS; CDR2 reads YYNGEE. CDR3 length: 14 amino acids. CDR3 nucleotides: TGTGCCAGCAGCCCTCAGGGAGCGAATTCACCCCTCCACTTT. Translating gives CASSPQGANSPLHF.

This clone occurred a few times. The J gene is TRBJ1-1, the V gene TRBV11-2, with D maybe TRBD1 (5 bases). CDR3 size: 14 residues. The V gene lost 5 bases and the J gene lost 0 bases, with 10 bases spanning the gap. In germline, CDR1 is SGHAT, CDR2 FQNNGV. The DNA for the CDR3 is TGTGCCAGCAGCCCGGGACCGTTGAACACTGAAGCTTTCTTT. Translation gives CASSPGPLNTEAFF.

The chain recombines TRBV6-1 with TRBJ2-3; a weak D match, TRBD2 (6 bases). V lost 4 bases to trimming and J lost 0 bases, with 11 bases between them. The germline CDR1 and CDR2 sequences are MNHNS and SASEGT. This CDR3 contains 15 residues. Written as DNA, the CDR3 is TGTGCCAGCAGTGCGACTAGGCCTAGCACAGATACGCAGTATTTT. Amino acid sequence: CASSATRPSTDTQYF.

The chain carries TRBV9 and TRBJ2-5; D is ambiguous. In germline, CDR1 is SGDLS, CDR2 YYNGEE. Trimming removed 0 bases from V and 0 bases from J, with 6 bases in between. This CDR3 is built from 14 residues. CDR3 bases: TGTGCCAGCAGCGTAGGGCTGTACCAAGAGACCCAGTACTTC. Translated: CASSVGLYQETQYF.

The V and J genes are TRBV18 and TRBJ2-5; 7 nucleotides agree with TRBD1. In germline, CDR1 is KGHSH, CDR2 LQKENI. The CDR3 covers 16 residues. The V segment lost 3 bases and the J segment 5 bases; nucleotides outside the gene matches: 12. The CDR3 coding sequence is TGTGCCAGCTCACCCGTGACAGGGACCCCGGGGGAGACCCAGTACTTC. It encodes CASSPVTGTPGETQYF.

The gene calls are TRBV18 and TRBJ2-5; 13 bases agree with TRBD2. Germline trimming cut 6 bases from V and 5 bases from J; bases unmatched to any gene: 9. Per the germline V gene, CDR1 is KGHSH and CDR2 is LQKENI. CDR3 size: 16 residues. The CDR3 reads CASSGLAGQVQETQYF. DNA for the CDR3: TGTGCCAGCTCGGGACTAGCGGGACAGGTTCAGGAGACCCAGTACTTC.

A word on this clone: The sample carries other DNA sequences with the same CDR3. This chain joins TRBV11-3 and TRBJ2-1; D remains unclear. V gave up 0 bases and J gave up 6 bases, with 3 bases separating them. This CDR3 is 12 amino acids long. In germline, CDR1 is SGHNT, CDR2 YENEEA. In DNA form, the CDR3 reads TGTGCCAGCAGCTTAGACGGCAATGAGCAGTTCTTC. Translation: CASSLDGNEQFF.

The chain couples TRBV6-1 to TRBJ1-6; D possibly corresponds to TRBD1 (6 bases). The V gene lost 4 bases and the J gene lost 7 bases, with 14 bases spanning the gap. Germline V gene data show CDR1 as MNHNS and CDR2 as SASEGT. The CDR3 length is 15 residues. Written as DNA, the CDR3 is TGTGCCAGCAGTGCGACCAGGGGATTAAATTCACCCCTCCACTTT. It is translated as CASSATRGLNSPLHF.

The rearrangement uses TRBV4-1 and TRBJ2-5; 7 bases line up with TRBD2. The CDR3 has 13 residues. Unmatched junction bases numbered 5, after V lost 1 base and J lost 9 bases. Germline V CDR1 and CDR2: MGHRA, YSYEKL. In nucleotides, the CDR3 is TGCGCCAGCAGCCAAGGCTTTGGGGGGGCCCAGTACTTC. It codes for CASSQGFGGAQYF.

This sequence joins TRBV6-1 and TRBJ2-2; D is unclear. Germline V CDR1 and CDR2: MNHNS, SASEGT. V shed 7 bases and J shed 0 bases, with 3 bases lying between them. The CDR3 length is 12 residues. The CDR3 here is CASKANTGELFF. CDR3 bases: TGTGCCAGCAAGGCGAACACCGGGGAGCTGTTTTTT.

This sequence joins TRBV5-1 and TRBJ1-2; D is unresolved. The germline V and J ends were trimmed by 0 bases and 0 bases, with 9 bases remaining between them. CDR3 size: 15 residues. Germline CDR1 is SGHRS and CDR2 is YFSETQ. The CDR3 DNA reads TGCGCCAGCAGCTTGGAAGGCTTTGCTAACTATGGCTACACCTTC. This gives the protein CASSLEGFANYGYTF.

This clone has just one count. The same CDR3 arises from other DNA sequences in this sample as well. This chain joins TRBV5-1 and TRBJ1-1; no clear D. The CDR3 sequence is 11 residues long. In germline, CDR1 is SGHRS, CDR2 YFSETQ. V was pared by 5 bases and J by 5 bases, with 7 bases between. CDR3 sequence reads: CASRGETEAFF. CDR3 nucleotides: TGCGCCAGCAGGGGTGAGACTGAAGCTTTCTTT. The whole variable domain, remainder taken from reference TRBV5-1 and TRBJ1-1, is KAGVTQTPRYLIKTRGQQVTLSCSPISGHRSVSWYQQTPGQGLQFLFEYFSETQRNKGNFPGRFSGRQFSNSRSEMNVSTLELGDSALYLCASRGETEAFFGQGTRLTVV.

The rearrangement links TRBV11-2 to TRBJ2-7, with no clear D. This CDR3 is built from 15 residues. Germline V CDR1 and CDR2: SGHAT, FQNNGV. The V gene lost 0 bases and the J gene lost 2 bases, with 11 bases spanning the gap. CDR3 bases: TGTGCCAGCAGCTTAGACGCGGACGGGCCCTACGAGCAGTACTTC. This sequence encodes CASSLDADGPYEQYF.

This CDR3 reads CASSSSEGAFF. CDR3 sequence (DNA): TGTGCCAGCAGCTCCTCCGAGGGAGCTTTCTTT. This chain connects TRBV7-9 to TRBJ1-1; D gene unclear. Per the germline V gene, CDR1 is SEHNR and CDR2 is FQNEAQ (reference sequence). Deletions cut 4 bases from V and 10 bases from J, with 10 bases between. The CDR3 is 11 residues long. The entire variable domain, with the rest obtained from reference TRBV7-9 and TRBJ1-1, is as follows: DTGVSQNPRHKITKRGQNVTFRCDPISEHNRLYWYRQTLGQGPEFLTYFQNEAQLEKSRLLSDRFSAERPKGSFSTLEIQRTEQGDSAMYLCASSSSEGAFFGQGTRLTVV.

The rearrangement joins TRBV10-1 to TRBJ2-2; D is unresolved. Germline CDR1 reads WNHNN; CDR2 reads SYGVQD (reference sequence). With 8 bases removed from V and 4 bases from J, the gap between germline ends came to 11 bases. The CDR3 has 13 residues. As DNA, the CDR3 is TGCGCCAGCCGCGCAAGGGTCACCGGGGAGCTGTTTTTT. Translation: CASRARVTGELFF.

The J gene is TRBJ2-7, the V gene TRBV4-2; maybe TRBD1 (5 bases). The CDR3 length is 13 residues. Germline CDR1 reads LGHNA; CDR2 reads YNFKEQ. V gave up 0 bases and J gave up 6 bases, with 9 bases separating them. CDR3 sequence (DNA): TGTGCCAGCAGCCAAGATGCAGGGCTCGAGCAGTACTTC. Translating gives CASSQDAGLEQYF.